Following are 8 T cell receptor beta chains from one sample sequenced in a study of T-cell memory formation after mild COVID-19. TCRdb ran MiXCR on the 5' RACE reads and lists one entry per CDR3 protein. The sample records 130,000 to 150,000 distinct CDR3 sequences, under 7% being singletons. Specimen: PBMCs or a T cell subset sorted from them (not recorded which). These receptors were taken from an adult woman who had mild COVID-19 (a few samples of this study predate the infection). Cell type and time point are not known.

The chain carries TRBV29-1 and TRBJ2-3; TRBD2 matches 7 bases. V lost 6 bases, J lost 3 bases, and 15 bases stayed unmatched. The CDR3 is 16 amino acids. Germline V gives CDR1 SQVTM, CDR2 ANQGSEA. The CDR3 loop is CSVLPRGEAATDTQYF. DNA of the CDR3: TGCAGCGTCCTTCCCCGGGGGGAGGCGGCGACAGATACGCAGTATTTT.

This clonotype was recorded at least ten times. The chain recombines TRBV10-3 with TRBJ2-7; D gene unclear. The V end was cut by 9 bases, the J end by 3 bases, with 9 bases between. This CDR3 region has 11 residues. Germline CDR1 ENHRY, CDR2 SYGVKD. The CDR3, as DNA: TGTGCCATTAAGAACGACTACGAGCAGTACTTC. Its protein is CAIKNDYEQYF.

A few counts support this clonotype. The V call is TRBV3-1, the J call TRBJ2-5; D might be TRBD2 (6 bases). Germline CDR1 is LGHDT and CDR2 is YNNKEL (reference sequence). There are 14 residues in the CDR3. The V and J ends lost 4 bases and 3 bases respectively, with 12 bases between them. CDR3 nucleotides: TGTGCCAGCAGCCCAGGGACTGTGAAAGAGACCCAGTACTTC. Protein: CASSPGTVKETQYF.

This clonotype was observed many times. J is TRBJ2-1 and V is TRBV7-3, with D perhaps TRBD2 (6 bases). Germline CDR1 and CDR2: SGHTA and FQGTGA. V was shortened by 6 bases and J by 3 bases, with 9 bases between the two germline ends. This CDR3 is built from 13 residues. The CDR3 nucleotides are TGTGCCAGCAGTTCGGGGGTCTACAATGAGCAGTTCTTC. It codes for CASSSGVYNEQFF.

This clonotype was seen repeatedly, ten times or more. CDR3 nucleotides: TGTGCCAGCAGCCCTCCCCCGGGAAGAAGCACAGATACGCAGTATTTT. Translated, it gives CASSPPPGRSTDTQYF. The chain joins TRBV7-2 to TRBJ2-3; D is perhaps TRBD2 (5 bases). Per the germline V gene, CDR1 is SGHTA and CDR2 is FQGNSA. The CDR3 is 16 amino acids. With 5 bases removed from V and 0 bases from J, the gap between germline ends came to 15 bases.

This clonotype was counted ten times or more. Here the CDR3 reads CASTISGRTDTQYF. CDR3 sequence (DNA): TGTGCCAGCACCATTAGCGGACGCACAGATACGCAGTATTTT. This chain joins TRBV27 and TRBJ2-3; D is possibly TRBD2 (6 bases). CDR3 length equals 14 residues. Looked up from germline, CDR1 is MNHEY and CDR2 is SMNVEV (reference sequence). Trimming left V 7 bases short and J 1 base short, with 12 bases between.

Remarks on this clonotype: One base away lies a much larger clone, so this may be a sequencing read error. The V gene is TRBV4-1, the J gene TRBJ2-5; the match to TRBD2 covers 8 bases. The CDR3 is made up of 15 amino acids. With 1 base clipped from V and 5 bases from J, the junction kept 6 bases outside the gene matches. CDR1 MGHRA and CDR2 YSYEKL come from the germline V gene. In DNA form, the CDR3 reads TGCGCCAGCAGCCAAGGTCCGGGGGGGATGGAGACCCAGTACTTC. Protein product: CASSQGPGGMETQYF.

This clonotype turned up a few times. In DNA form, the CDR3 reads TGTGCCAGCAGGGCCGGGGGGACGACCAATGAGCAGTTCTTC. Protein sequence: CASRAGGTTNEQFF. This rearrangement joins TRBV12-3 or TRBV12-4 to TRBJ2-1; 7 positions agree with TRBD2. Trimming at V came to 6 bases and at J to 6 bases, leaving 8 bases not matched to a gene. This CDR3 has 14 amino acids.